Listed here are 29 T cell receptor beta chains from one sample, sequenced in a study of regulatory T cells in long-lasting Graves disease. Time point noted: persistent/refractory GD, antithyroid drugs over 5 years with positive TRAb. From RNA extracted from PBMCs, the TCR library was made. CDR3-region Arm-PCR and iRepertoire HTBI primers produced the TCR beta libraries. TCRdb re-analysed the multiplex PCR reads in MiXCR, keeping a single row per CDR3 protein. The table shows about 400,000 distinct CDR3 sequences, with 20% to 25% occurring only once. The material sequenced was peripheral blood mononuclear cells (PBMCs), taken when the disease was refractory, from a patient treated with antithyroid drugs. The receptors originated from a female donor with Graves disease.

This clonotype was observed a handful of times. The CDR3 here is CATSDFRTAYGYTF. CDR3 nucleotides: TGTGCCACCAGTGATTTCCGGACAGCCTATGGCTACACCTTC. The V call is TRBV24-1, the J call TRBJ1-2; D is possibly TRBD1 (6 bases). The germline V gene has CDR1 KGHDR and CDR2 SFDVKD. Trimming removed 1 base from V and 4 bases from J, with 9 bases in between. The CDR3 is 14 amino acids.

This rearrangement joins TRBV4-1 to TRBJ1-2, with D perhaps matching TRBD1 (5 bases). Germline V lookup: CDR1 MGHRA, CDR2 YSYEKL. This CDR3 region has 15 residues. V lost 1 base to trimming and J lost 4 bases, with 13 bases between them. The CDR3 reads CASSQAGGQGYGYTF. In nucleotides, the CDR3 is TGCGCCAGCAGCCAAGCAGGAGGGCAGGGCTATGGCTACACCTTC.

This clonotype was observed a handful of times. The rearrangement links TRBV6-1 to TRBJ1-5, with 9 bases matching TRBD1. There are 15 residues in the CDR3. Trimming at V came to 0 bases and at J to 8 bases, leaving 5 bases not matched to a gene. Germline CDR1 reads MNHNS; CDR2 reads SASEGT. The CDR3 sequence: CASSEADRGRKPQHF. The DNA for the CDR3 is TGTGCCAGCAGTGAAGCGGACAGGGGTAGGAAGCCCCAGCATTTT.

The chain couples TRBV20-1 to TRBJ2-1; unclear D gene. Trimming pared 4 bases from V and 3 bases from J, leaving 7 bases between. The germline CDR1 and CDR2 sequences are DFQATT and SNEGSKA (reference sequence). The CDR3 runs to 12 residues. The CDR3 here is CSANERYNEQFF. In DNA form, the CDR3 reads TGCAGTGCTAATGAGCGCTACAATGAGCAGTTCTTC.

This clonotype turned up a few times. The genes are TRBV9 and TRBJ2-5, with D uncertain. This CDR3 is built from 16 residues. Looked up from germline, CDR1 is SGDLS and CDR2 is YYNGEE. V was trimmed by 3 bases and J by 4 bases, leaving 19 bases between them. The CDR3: CASSADSRSFPETQYF. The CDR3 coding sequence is TGTGCCAGCAGCGCAGACTCCCGGTCATTCCCAGAGACCCAGTACTTC.

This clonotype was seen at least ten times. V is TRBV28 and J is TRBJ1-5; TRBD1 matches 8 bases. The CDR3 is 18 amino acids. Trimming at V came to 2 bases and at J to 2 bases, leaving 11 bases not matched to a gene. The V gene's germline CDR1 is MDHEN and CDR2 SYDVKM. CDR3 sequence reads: CASSLTPDRDWGNQPQHF. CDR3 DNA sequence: TGTGCCAGCAGTTTAACCCCGGACAGGGATTGGGGCAATCAGCCCCAGCATTTT.

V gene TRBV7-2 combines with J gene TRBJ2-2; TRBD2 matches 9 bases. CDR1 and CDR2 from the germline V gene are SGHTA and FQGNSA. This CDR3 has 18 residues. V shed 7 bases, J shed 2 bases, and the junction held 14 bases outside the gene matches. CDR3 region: CASTHSGGRAYNTGELFF. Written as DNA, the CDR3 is TGTGCCAGCACCCACTCTGGCGGGAGGGCCTATAACACCGGGGAGCTGTTTTTT.

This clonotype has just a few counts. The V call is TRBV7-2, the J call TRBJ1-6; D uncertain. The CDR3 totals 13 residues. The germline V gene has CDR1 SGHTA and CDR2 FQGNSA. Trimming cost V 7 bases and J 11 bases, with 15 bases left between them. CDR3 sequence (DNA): TGTGCCAGCAACTTTAAAACGGGGACACCCCTCCACTTT. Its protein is CASNFKTGTPLHF.

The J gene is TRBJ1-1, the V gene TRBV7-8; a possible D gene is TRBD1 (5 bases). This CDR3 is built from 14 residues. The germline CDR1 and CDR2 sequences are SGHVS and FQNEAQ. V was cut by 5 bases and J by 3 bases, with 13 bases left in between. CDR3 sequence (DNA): TGTGCCAGCAGCCAAGGTGGAGGGGACACTGAAGCTTTCTTT. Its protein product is CASSQGGGDTEAFF.

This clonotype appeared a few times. For the CDR3, the DNA is TGTGCCATCAGTGAAAGCATCTCTGGGGCCAACGTCCTGACTTTC. Translated, it gives CAISESISGANVLTF. The V and J genes are TRBV10-3 and TRBJ2-6; D is ambiguous. This CDR3 is built from 15 residues. Germline CDR1 ENHRY, CDR2 SYGVKD. V was shortened by 3 bases and J by 0 bases, with 6 bases between the two germline ends.

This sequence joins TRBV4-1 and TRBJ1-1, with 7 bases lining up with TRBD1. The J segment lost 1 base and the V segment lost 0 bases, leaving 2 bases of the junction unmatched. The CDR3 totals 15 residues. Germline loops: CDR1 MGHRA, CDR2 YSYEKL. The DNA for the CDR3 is TGCGCCAGCAGCCAAGACGCAGGGGGGAACACTGAAGCTTTCTTT. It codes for CASSQDAGGNTEAFF.

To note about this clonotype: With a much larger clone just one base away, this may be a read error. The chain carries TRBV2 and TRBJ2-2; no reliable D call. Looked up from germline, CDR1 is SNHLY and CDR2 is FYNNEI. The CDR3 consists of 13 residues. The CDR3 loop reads CASSEQNAGELFF. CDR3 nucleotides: TGTGCCAGCAGTGAACAGAACGCCGGGGAGCTGTTTTTT. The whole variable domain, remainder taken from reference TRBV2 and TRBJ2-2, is EPEVTQTPSHQVTQMGQEVILRCVPISNHLYFYWYRQILGQKVEFLVSFYNNEISEKSEIFDDQFSVERPDGSNFTLKIRSTKLEDSAMYFCASSEQNAGELFFGEGSRLTVL.

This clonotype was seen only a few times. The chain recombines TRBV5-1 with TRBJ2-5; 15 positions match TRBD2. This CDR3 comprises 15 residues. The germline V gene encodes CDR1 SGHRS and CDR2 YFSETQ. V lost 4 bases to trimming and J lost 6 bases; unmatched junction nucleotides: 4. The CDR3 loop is CASSPGLAGGKTQYF. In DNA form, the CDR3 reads TGCGCCAGCAGCCCGGGACTAGCGGGAGGAAAGACCCAGTACTTC.

CDR3 in amino acids: CASSPLPIPSGELFF. CDR3 sequence (DNA): TGTGCCAGCTCACCCCTCCCGATCCCGTCCGGGGAGCTGTTTTTT. V and J are TRBV18 and TRBJ2-2; the D is unclear. Trimming pared 3 bases from V and 6 bases from J, leaving 14 bases between. The CDR3 totals 15 residues. Germline assignment: CDR1 KGHSH and CDR2 LQKENI.

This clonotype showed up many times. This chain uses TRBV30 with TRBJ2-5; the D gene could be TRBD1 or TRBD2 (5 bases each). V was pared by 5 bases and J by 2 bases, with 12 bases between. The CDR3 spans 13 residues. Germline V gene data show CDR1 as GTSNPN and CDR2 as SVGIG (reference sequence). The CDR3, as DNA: TGTGCCTGGGGGGGACGGATACAAGAGACCCAGTACTTC. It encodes CAWGGRIQETQYF.

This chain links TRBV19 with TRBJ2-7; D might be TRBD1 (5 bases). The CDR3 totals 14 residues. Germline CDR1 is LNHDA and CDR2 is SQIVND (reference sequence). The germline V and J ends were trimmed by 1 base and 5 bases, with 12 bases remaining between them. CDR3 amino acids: CASSIGQGFHEQYF. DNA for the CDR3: TGTGCCAGTAGTATAGGGCAGGGATTCCACGAGCAGTACTTC.

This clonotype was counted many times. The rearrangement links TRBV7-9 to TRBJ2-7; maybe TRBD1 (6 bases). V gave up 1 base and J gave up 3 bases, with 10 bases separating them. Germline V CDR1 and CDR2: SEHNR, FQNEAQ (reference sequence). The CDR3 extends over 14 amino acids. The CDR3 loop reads CASSLVGAIYEQYF. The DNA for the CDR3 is TGTGCCAGCAGCTTAGTGGGGGCGATCTACGAGCAGTACTTC.

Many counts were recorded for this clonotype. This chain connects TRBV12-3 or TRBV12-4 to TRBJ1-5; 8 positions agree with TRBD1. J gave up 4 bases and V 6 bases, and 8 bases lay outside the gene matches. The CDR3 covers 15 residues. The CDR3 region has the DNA TGTGCCAGCAGCACAGGGGGTTACGGGAATCAGCCCCAGCATTTT. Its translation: CASSTGGYGNQPQHF.

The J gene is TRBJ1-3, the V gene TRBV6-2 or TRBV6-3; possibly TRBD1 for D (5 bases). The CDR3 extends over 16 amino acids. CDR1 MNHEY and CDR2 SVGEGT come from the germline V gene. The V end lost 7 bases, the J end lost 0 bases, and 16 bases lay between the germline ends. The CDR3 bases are TGTGCCAGCACCCTAGAGGGGACGAACTCTGGAAACACCATATATTTT. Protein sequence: CASTLEGTNSGNTIYF.

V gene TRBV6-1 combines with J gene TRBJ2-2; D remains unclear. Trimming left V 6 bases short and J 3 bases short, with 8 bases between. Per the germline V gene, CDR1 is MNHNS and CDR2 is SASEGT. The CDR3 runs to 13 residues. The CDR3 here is CASRHSYTGELFF. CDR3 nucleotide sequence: TGTGCCAGCAGACACAGTTACACCGGGGAGCTGTTTTTT.

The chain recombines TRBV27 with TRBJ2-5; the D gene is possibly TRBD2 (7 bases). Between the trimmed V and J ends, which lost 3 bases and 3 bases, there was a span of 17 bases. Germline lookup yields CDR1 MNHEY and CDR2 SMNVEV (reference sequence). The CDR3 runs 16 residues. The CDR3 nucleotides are TGTGCCAGCAGTTTTGCGGTTGGGGGGGCTGAAGAGACCCAGTACTTC. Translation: CASSFAVGGAEETQYF.

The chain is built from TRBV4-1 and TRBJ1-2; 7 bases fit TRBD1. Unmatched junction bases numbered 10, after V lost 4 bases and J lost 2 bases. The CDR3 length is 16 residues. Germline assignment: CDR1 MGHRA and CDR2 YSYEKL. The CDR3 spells CASSRMGTVGNYGYTF. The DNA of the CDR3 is TGCGCCAGCAGCCGAATGGGGACAGTGGGGAACTATGGCTACACCTTC.

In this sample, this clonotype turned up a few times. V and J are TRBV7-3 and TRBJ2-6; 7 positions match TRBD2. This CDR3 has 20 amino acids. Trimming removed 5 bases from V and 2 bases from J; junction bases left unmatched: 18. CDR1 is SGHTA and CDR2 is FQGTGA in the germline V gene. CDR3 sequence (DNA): TGTGCCAGCAGCCTCGGGGAGTCCGGGAGGACTAAAGCTGGGGCCAACGTCCTGACTTTC. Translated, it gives CASSLGESGRTKAGANVLTF.

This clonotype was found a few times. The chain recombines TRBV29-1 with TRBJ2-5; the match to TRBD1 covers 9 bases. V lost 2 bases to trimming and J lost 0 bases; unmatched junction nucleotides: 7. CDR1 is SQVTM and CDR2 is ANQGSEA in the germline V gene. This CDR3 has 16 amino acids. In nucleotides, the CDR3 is TGCAGCGTTGAAAAACAGGGGGCCCGGTACCAAGAGACCCAGTACTTC. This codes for CSVEKQGARYQETQYF.

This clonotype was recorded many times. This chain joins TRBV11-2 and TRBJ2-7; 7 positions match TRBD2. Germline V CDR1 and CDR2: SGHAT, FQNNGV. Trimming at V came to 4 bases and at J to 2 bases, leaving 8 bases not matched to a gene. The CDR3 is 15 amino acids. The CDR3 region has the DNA TGTGCCAGCAGCTCACTGCGGGGGACTACCTACGAGCAGTACTTC. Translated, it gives CASSSLRGTTYEQYF.

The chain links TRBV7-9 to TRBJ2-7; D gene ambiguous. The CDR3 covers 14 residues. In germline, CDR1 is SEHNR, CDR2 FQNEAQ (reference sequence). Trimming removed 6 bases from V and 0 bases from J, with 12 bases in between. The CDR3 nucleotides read TGTGCCAGCAGTACGGACCGAATCTCCTACGAGCAGTACTTC. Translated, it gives CASSTDRISYEQYF.

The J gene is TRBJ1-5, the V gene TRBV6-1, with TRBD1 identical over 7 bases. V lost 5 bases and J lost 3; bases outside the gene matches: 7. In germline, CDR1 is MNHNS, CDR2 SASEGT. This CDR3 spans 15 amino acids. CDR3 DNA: TGTGCCAGCAGTAAGACAGGGTTGGACAATCAGCCCCAGCATTTT. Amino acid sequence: CASSKTGLDNQPQHF.

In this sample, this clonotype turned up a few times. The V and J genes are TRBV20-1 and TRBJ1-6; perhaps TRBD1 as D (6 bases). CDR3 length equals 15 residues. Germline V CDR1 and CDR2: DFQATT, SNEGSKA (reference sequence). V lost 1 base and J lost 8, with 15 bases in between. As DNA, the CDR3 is TGCAGTGCTAGAGGAGAGCAGGGGAGGTATTCACCCCTCCACTTT. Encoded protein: CSARGEQGRYSPLHF.

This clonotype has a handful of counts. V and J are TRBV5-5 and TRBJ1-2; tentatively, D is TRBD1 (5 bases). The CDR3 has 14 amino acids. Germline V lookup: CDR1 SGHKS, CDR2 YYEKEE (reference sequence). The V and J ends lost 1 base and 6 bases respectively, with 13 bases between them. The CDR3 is CASSLRGERDGYTF. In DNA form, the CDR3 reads TGTGCCAGCAGCTTGCGGGGGGAACGGGATGGCTACACCTTC.